These T cell receptor beta chains were read from a single sample in a study of blood T cell repertoires in COVID-19. Assay: immunoSEQ multiplex PCR; the TCRdb copy retains only in-frame clones and omits some. The sample includes roughly 140,000 clones, roughly 80% of them seen just once. What was sequenced was peripheral blood. Receptors originate from a man between 50 and 59 years old with active or convalescent COVID-19. The conserved cysteine and the conserved F or W are not part of the CDR3 here. Each record gives: J gene, D gene, V gene, CDR3 protein. D genes are given only for firm matches.

TRBJ2-1 . TRBV9 ASVGTGTSLF
TRBJ2-7 TRBD2 TRBV7-9 ASSSGLAVRSYEQY
TRBJ2-7 TRBD1 TRBV7-3 ASSLGQGGISEQY
TRBJ1-3 . TRBV11-2 ASSPYEMRITGNTIY
TRBJ1-1 TRBD1 TRBV12-3/TRBV12-4 ASSLGQGAEAF
TRBJ2-3 TRBD1 TRBV4-1 ASSQVRQGGTDTQY
TRBJ2-7 . TRBV5-1 ASSRTEVYEQY
TRBJ1-1 TRBD1 TRBV5-1 ASSEGALMNTEAF
TRBJ1-5 TRBD1 TRBV7-9 ASSSGQGGNQPQH
TRBJ1-1 TRBD1 TRBV7-8 ASSARTGEAF
TRBJ1-2 TRBD1 TRBV28 ASSSLPGQGIGYT
TRBJ2-2 . TRBV7-8 ASSSNGGELF
TRBJ2-3 . TRBV7-6 ASSLSSASPNFDTQY
TRBJ2-1 TRBD2 TRBV29-1 SVDLGEGSHNEQF
TRBJ1-1 . TRBV6-4 ASRAGSEGTEAF
TRBJ1-6 . TRBV4-2 ASSPGTGSSPLH
TRBJ2-7 . TRBV6-6 ASSSQYEQY
TRBJ1-4 TRBD1 TRBV28 ASNPGPHRGRKEKLF
TRBJ2-1 TRBD2 TRBV6-2/TRBV6-3 ASSLNLPGLAGGEQF
TRBJ1-1 . TRBV5-4 ASIDTLNTEAF
TRBJ2-7 TRBD1 TRBV10-2 ASRTGVEQY
TRBJ2-4 . TRBV27 ASSLSYRNIQY
TRBJ1-5 . TRBV29-1 SVDPGDNQPQH
TRBJ2-5 TRBD2 TRBV7-2 ASSLSRTSGRVQETQY
TRBJ2-1 . TRBV3-1/TRBV3-2 ASSLRLRAGEQF
TRBJ2-2 . TRBV9 ASSVDGSAGELF
TRBJ2-2 . TRBV10-3 AIKAGGVAGELF
TRBJ1-1 . TRBV6-5 ASSYRARGPEAF
TRBJ2-2 . TRBV5-1 ASSLGGANTGELF
TRBJ2-3 TRBD2 TRBV7-9 ASSLLTGGRDTQY
TRBJ2-1 . TRBV7-9 ASSPLAILDNEQF
TRBJ2-7 TRBD2 TRBV10-1 ASSETSGRIGNEQY
TRBJ2-2 TRBD2 TRBV9 ASSVPGLAVTGELF
TRBJ2-3 . TRBV9 ASSPLADNTDTQY
TRBJ2-7 TRBD1 TRBV10-3 ATLGQGYEQY
TRBJ2-1 . TRBV6-5 ASSYSPYYNEQF
TRBJ1-4 TRBD1 TRBV6-5 ASSYSGTGGEKLF
TRBJ2-4 . TRBV28 ASSFRIRDIQY
TRBJ2-7 . TRBV13 ASRIRGEGIYEQY
TRBJ2-7 . TRBV19 ASSSQTGSYEQY
TRBJ1-5 . TRBV27 ASSLGRGGHQPQH